Each of the 25 T cell receptor beta chains below was sequenced from the same sample in a study of blood T cell repertoires in COVID-19. Clones were sequenced by immunoSEQ multiplex PCR, and TCRdb holds only the in-frame ones, with some missing. Among under 200,000 clones listed, about 83% were seen once. Material: peripheral blood. These receptors were taken from a man aged 55 to 70 with acute or convalescent COVID-19.

CDR3 loop: CASSFNRVANTGELFF. For the CDR3, the DNA is TGTGCCAGCTCGTTTAACAGGGTGGCGAACACCGGGGAGCTGTTTTTT. This rearrangement joins TRBV18 to TRBJ2-2; a possible D gene is TRBD1 (6 bases). The V gene's germline CDR1 is KGHSH and CDR2 LQKENI. The V end lost 6 bases, the J end lost 0 bases, and 14 bases lay between the germline ends. CDR3 length: 16 residues.

The chain couples TRBV7-3 to TRBJ1-1; 10 nucleotides agree with TRBD1. Germline CDR1 and CDR2: SGHTA and FQGTGA. This CDR3 contains 13 residues. J lost 10 bases, V lost 5 bases, and 7 bases had no gene match. The CDR3 nucleotides read TGTGCCAGCAGCGGTGGGACAGGGGAGGTAGCTTTCTTT. Translating gives CASSGGTGEVAFF.

The rearrangement links TRBV5-1 to TRBJ1-6; TRBD1 matches at 7 bases. Trimming at V came to 0 bases and at J to 10 bases, leaving 7 bases not matched to a gene. The CDR3 runs to 15 residues. Germline CDR1 is SGHRS and CDR2 is YFSETQ. The CDR3 here is CASSLARQGHSPLHF. DNA of the CDR3: TGCGCCAGCAGCTTGGCCCGACAGGGACACTCACCCCTCCACTTT.

The table lists this clone with a count of one. The J gene is TRBJ2-7, the V gene TRBV5-4; perhaps TRBD2 as D (5 bases). Trimming pared 3 bases from V and 7 bases from J, leaving 20 bases between. Germline CDR1 reads SGHNT; CDR2 reads YYREEE (reference sequence). CDR3 size: 15 residues. CDR3 in amino acids: CASSSGGSLSGEQYF. The CDR3 DNA follows: TGTGCCAGCAGCTCCGGCGGATCTCTCTCGGGGGAGCAGTACTTC.

This rearrangement joins TRBV20-1 to TRBJ2-7; D gene unclear. Deletions cut 3 bases from V and 1 base from J, with 4 bases between. Looked up from germline, CDR1 is DFQATT and CDR2 is SNEGSKA (reference sequence). This CDR3 has 11 amino acids. The CDR3 nucleotides are TGCAGTGCTAGGCAGTCCTACGAGCAGTACTTC. It encodes CSARQSYEQYF.

Comment on this clone: At one end the junction does not follow the germline gene, possibly because of a read error. This rearrangement joins TRBV5-1 to TRBJ2-7, with TRBD2 matching 7 bases. CDR3 size: 14 residues. CDR1 and CDR2 from the germline V gene are SGHRS and YFSETQ. CDR3 residues: CASRLGGGEYEQYF. The CDR3 coding sequence is TGCGCCAGCAGGTTGGGCGGGGGTGAATACGAGCAGTACTTC.

This chain's CDR3 is CSVEVRGLPEAFF. The CDR3, as DNA: TGCAGCGTTGAGGTCAGGGGGCTCCCTGAAGCTTTCTTT. The rearrangement joins TRBV29-1 to TRBJ1-1; 8 bases match TRBD1. CDR3 length: 13 amino acids. Germline CDR1 and CDR2: SQVTM and ANQGSEA. With 3 bases clipped from V and 6 bases from J, the junction kept 6 bases outside the gene matches.

The chain combines TRBV12-3 or TRBV12-4 with TRBJ2-5; D not resolved. CDR3 size: 12 residues. Between the trimmed V and J ends, which lost 6 bases and 0 bases, there was a span of 5 bases. CDR3 sequence (DNA): TGTGCCAGCAGCCCGGACCAAGAGACCCAGTACTTC. This translates into CASSPDQETQYF.

The chain carries TRBV9 and TRBJ2-3; D possibly corresponds to TRBD1 (5 bases). The CDR3 is made up of 15 amino acids. Per the germline V gene, CDR1 is SGDLS and CDR2 is YYNGEE. The ends were cut back, 4 bases at V and 0 bases at J, with 12 bases in the middle. CDR3 in DNA: TGTGCCAGCAGCCTTGGACACTCTAGCACAGATACGCAGTATTTT. Translating gives CASSLGHSSTDTQYF.

The chain joins TRBV27 to TRBJ1-2, with D maybe TRBD1 (6 bases). Trimming pared 5 bases from V and 4 bases from J, leaving 17 bases between. From germline, CDR1 is MNHEY and CDR2 SMNVEV (reference sequence). This CDR3 comprises 15 residues. The CDR3 protein is CASSVTRGSSYGYTF. For the CDR3, the DNA is TGTGCCAGCAGTGTAACCAGGGGATCGAGCTATGGCTACACCTTC.

The chain is built from TRBV6-5 and TRBJ2-1; 8 positions match TRBD2. With V trimmed by 4 bases and J by 5 bases, 4 bases remained unmatched. This CDR3 contains 14 residues. Germline CDR1 is MNHEY and CDR2 is SVGAGI. CDR3 sequence (DNA): TGTGCCAGCAGTTCCGGGGGGGGCAACAATGAGCAGTTCTTC. It yields the protein CASSSGGGNNEQFF.

For the CDR3, the DNA is TGTGCCAGCAGCTCGGACACCACAGATACGCAGTATTTT. Its protein is CASSSDTTDTQYF. The chain carries TRBV5-4 and TRBJ2-3, with D perhaps matching TRBD1 (5 bases). This CDR3 has 13 residues. Germline V gene sequence: CDR1 SGHNT, CDR2 YYREEE (reference sequence). The germline V and J ends were trimmed by 3 bases and 2 bases, with 7 bases remaining between them.

The chain combines TRBV2 with TRBJ2-2, with 9 bases aligning to TRBD1. The CDR3 has 18 residues. The ends lost 0 bases at V and 8 bases at J; junction bases unmatched: 13. Looked up from germline, CDR1 is SNHLY and CDR2 is FYNNEI. Here the CDR3 DNA reads TGTGCCAGCAGTGAAGCGCTTCGTGGGACAGGGAGCCTTGGGGAGCTGTTTTTT. The encoded protein is CASSEALRGTGSLGELFF.

This chain uses TRBV4-2 with TRBJ1-2; 7 nucleotides line up with TRBD1. Germline CDR1 reads LGHNA; CDR2 reads YNFKEQ. V lost 3 bases and J lost 3; bases outside the gene matches: 4. This CDR3 comprises 14 residues. The CDR3 region has the DNA TGTGCCAGCAGCCAGGGCGGGACAGACTATGGCTACACCTTC. This encodes CASSQGGTDYGYTF.

The chain employs TRBV29-1 and TRBJ1-2; TRBD1 is a possible D gene (5 bases). V dropped 4 bases and J dropped 0 bases, with 12 bases sitting between them. The V gene's germline CDR1 is SQVTM and CDR2 ANQGSEA. The CDR3 has 14 residues. CDR3 protein: CSVGRGEANYGYTF. The CDR3 nucleotides are TGCAGCGTTGGTCGGGGGGAGGCTAACTATGGCTACACCTTC.

V gene TRBV12-3 or TRBV12-4 combines with J gene TRBJ1-5, with a possible D match to TRBD1 (5 bases). V was pared by 7 bases and J by 3 bases, with 10 bases between. The CDR3 spans 13 residues. The CDR3 coding sequence is TGTGCCAGCAAGGGGCACGACAATCAGCCCCAGCATTTT. Its translation: CASKGHDNQPQHF.

This clone appeared a single time. This sequence joins TRBV7-2 and TRBJ2-1; 12 bases fit TRBD1. J gave up 7 bases and V 7 bases, and 8 bases lay outside the gene matches. Germline CDR1 SGHTA, CDR2 FQGNSA. The CDR3 totals 15 residues. The CDR3 nucleotides read TGTGCCAGCAAAAAGGGACAGGGGGCCGTAAATGAGCAGTTCTTC. Translated: CASKKGQGAVNEQFF.

V usage is TRBV6-1 and J usage is TRBJ1-1; D is ambiguous. The germline V and J ends were trimmed by 2 bases and 5 bases, with 12 bases remaining between them. The CDR3 is 14 amino acids. CDR1 MNHNS and CDR2 SASEGT come from the germline V gene. CDR3 amino acids: CASSERETGTEAFF. For the CDR3, the DNA is TGTGCCAGCAGTGAAAGGGAGACGGGGACTGAAGCTTTCTTT.

This sequence joins TRBV5-1 and TRBJ1-1, with D perhaps TRBD1 (6 bases). CDR3 length equals 14 residues. The V gene's germline CDR1 is SGHRS and CDR2 YFSETQ. Trimming shortened V by 4 bases and J by 3 bases, and 13 bases separated the two germline ends. Here the CDR3 DNA reads TGCGCCAGCAGCACCCGGGGGGGCGACACTGAAGCTTTCTTT. Its protein product is CASSTRGGDTEAFF.

The chain recombines TRBV5-1 with TRBJ2-3, with 8 nucleotides matching TRBD2. V was clipped by 0 bases and J by 2 bases; unmatched bases: 5. CDR1 and CDR2 from the germline V gene are SGHRS and YFSETQ. CDR3 size: 16 residues. The CDR3 spells CASSLVPSGYTDTQYF. The CDR3 DNA sequence: TGCGCCAGCAGCTTGGTACCTAGCGGGTACACAGATACGCAGTATTTT.

The CDR3 here is CASSRTEVYEQYF. DNA of the CDR3: TGTGCCAGCAGCCGGACAGAGGTCTACGAGCAGTACTTC. This sequence joins TRBV9 and TRBJ2-7; tentatively, D is TRBD1 (6 bases). This CDR3 has 13 residues. CDR1 is SGDLS and CDR2 is YYNGEE in the germline V gene. V lost 4 bases and J 3 bases, leaving 11 bases between the germline ends.

The chain has TRBV15 and TRBJ1-4; the match to TRBD1 covers 9 bases. This CDR3 region has 15 residues. V lost 5 bases and J lost 3; bases outside the gene matches: 4. Per the germline V gene, CDR1 is LNHNV and CDR2 is YYDKDF (reference sequence). CDR3 loop: CATSDTGGPNEKLFF. The CDR3 bases are TGTGCCACCAGCGATACAGGGGGCCCTAATGAAAAACTGTTTTTT.

In this sample, this clone turned up a few times. V usage is TRBV4-2 and J usage is TRBJ2-2; TRBD2 agrees at 11 bases. Germline V gene sequence: CDR1 LGHNA, CDR2 YNFKEQ. V trimming: 0 bases; J trimming: 6 bases; junction bases outside the gene matches: 9. The CDR3 runs 18 residues. The CDR3 is CASSQELILAGGPGELFF. The CDR3 DNA reads as TGTGCCAGCAGCCAAGAGTTAATTCTAGCGGGGGGTCCCGGGGAGCTGTTTTTT.

This chain uses TRBV24-1 with TRBJ1-5, with D maybe TRBD1 (6 bases). The CDR3 consists of 15 residues. The germline V and J ends were trimmed by 4 bases and 4 bases, with 13 bases remaining between them. Germline values: CDR1 KGHDR, CDR2 SFDVKD. The CDR3 bases are TGTGCCACCAGTGACCCACTTACAGGGAATCAGCCCCAGCATTTT. This gives the protein CATSDPLTGNQPQHF.

The rearrangement links TRBV19 to TRBJ2-3; 7 bases fit TRBD1. The junction had 5 bases not matched to a gene; V was cut back by 5 bases and J by 3 bases. CDR1 is LNHDA and CDR2 is SQIVND in the germline V gene (reference sequence). CDR3 size: 14 residues. In nucleotides, the CDR3 is TGTGCCAGTAGTTCGTCAGGGGGAACAGATACGCAGTATTTT. Protein product: CASSSSGGTDTQYF.